The rows below give T cell receptor beta chains drawn from one sample of a study of cytomegalovirus exposure and HLA in healthy donors. Only in-frame clones appear in the TCRdb table, and some are missing; sequencing was by immunoSEQ multiplex PCR. The sample lists more than 110,000 clones, about two thirds seen once, with around 1.9% in the top ten. The material sequenced was PBMCs. The receptor source for this set is a woman in her sixties or seventies in good health and CMV-seropositive. The CDR3 runs from the conserved cysteine through the conserved F or W. The D gene is left open where the match is weak. The listing skips clone size in some rows; elsewhere it reads once, few, many or a size class.

J: TRBJ1-1
D: TRBD1
V: TRBV19
size: .
DNA: TGTGCCAGTAGTACCCACACCCTGACAGGGGGCAAGGAAGCTTTCTTT
CDR3: CASSTHTLTGGKEAFF

J: TRBJ2-2
D: TRBD1
V: TRBV2
size: .
DNA: TGTGCCAGTGGACAGGGAACGAACACCGGGGAGCTGTTTTTT
CDR3: CASGQGTNTGELFF

J: TRBJ1-4
D: TRBD1
V: TRBV28
size: .
DNA: TGTGCCAGCAGAACAGGGGTAGATAATGAAAAACTGTTTTTT
CDR3: CASRTGVDNEKLFF

J: TRBJ1-4
D: .
V: TRBV30
size: .
DNA: TGTGCCTGGAGGGATCGGGGGATAGGAGAAAAACTGTTTTTT
CDR3: CAWRDRGIGEKLFF

J: TRBJ2-2
D: .
V: TRBV25-1
size: .
DNA: TGTGCCACCTCAACAGGTTCCGTCGGGGAGCTGTTTTTT
CDR3: CATSTGSVGELFF

J: TRBJ1-2
D: TRBD1
V: TRBV7-2
size: .
DNA: TGTGCCAGCAGCTCGGCCGGGACAGGGGTTAACTATGGCTACACCTTC
CDR3: CASSSAGTGVNYGYTF

J: TRBJ1-1
D: TRBD1
V: TRBV25-1
size: .
DNA: TGTGCCAGCAGTCCTCGGGGCAGGGGGTTGAACACTGAAGCTTTCTTT
CDR3: CASSPRGRGLNTEAFF

J: TRBJ1-6
D: .
V: TRBV10-3
size: once
DNA: TGTGCCATCAGCCCCGGGGGGTATGACAATGAGGATAATTCACCCCTCCACTTT
CDR3: CAISPGGYDNEDNSPLHF

J: TRBJ2-1
D: TRBD2
V: TRBV28
size: .
DNA: TGTGCCAGCAGTTTAGTAGCGGGAGGCAAGGCCCGCGTAGTCAATGAGCAGTTCTTC
CDR3: CASSLVAGGKARVVNEQFF

J: TRBJ2-7
D: TRBD1
V: TRBV6-6
size: few
DNA: TGTGCCAGCAGTTCCGGGACAGTCTACGAGCAGTACTTC
CDR3: CASSSGTVYEQYF

J: TRBJ2-3
D: .
V: TRBV10-1
size: .
DNA: TGCGCCAGCAGTAGAGGAGCGGTATCCACAGATACGCAGTATTTT
CDR3: CASSRGAVSTDTQYF

J: TRBJ2-2
D: TRBD2
V: TRBV7-2
size: .
DNA: TGTGCCAGCAGCCCCTCCGGGAGGCCCCTGGGCACCGGGGAGCTGTTTTTT
CDR3: CASSPSGRPLGTGELFF

J: TRBJ1-1
D: .
V: TRBV6-5
size: few
DNA: TGTGCCAGCAGTTACTTACAGGGTGGTGAAGCTTTCTTT
CDR3: CASSYLQGGEAFF

J: TRBJ2-1
D: TRBD1
V: TRBV6-1
size: .
DNA: TGTGCCAGCAGGAACGACAGGGAATACTACAATGAGCAGTTCTTC
CDR3: CASRNDREYYNEQFF

J: TRBJ2-1
D: TRBD1
V: TRBV19
size: .
DNA: TGTGCCAGTACCACAAGCTGGACAGGGGGGATCGAGCAGTTCTTC
CDR3: CASTTSWTGGIEQFF

J: TRBJ1-2
D: .
V: TRBV29-1
size: .
DNA: TGCAGCGTGGGGGGGACGGGAAGGGGATATGGCTACACCTTC
CDR3: CSVGGTGRGYGYTF

J: TRBJ1-3
D: .
V: TRBV18
size: .
DNA: TGTGCCAGCTCACCACAGGGGTCTGGAAACACCATATATTTT
CDR3: CASSPQGSGNTIYF

J: TRBJ1-5
D: TRBD1
V: TRBV29-1
size: .
DNA: TGCAGCGTTGGGGACAGGGGGCAACAGCCCCAGCATTTT
CDR3: CSVGDRGQQPQHF

J: TRBJ1-2
D: TRBD1
V: TRBV2
size: once
DNA: TGTGCCAGCAGTCCGCCGGGACAGGGGGGGTTCCGGGACACCTTC
CDR3: CASSPPGQGGFRDTF

J: TRBJ2-7
D: TRBD1
V: TRBV4-2
size: .
DNA: TGTGCCAGCAGCCAAGTGGCCGGGACAGATGCCTACGAGCAGTACTTC
CDR3: CASSQVAGTDAYEQYF

J: TRBJ2-6
D: .
V: TRBV2
size: few
DNA: TGTGCCAGCAGTGAAGCGCTCAGCTCTGGGGCCAACGTCCTGACTTTC
CDR3: CASSEALSSGANVLTF

J: TRBJ2-3
D: TRBD1
V: TRBV15
size: few
DNA: TGTGCCACCAGCAGGGGTAGGACAGGGGGGACCACAGATACGCAGTATTTT
CDR3: CATSRGRTGGTTDTQYF

J: TRBJ1-1
D: .
V: TRBV18
size: .
DNA: TGTGCCAGCTCACCACGTCCAGGAAACGAGAACACTGAAGCTTTCTTT
CDR3: CASSPRPGNENTEAFF

J: TRBJ1-1
D: TRBD1
V: TRBV28
size: .
DNA: TGTGCCAGCAGGCGACAGGGTCTGAACACTGAAGCTTTCTTT
CDR3: CASRRQGLNTEAFF

J: TRBJ1-1
D: .
V: TRBV11-2
size: few
DNA: TGTGCCAGCAGCTTATGGGGGGGTTTGGCTGAAGCTTTCTTT
CDR3: CASSLWGGLAEAFF

J: TRBJ2-5
D: TRBD1
V: TRBV5-1
size: .
DNA: TGCGCCAGCAGCTCCCAGGGGACAGCACAAGAGACCCAGTACTTC
CDR3: CASSSQGTAQETQYF

J: TRBJ1-5
D: TRBD1
V: TRBV19
size: .
DNA: TGTGCCAGTAGTATTAGGCGGGACAGTTATAGCAATCAGCCCCAGCATTTT
CDR3: CASSIRRDSYSNQPQHF

J: TRBJ2-7
D: .
V: TRBV5-1
size: .
DNA: TGCGCCAGCAGCTTGAGCCTAGCGACAACCTACGAGCAGTACTTC
CDR3: CASSLSLATTYEQYF

J: TRBJ2-3
D: .
V: TRBV5-4
size: .
DNA: TGTGCCAGCAGCTGGTGGGCAGCAGATACGCAGTATTTT
CDR3: CASSWWAADTQYF

J: TRBJ1-5
D: .
V: TRBV28
size: .
DNA: TGTGCCAGCAGCCTTGGAGGGTCAGGGCCCCAGCATTTT
CDR3: CASSLGGSGPQHF

J: TRBJ2-3
D: TRBD1
V: TRBV9
size: few
DNA: TGTGCCAGCAGCGTAGAGGGACAGCTCACAGATACGCAGTATTTT
CDR3: CASSVEGQLTDTQYF

J: TRBJ2-5
D: .
V: TRBV2
size: .
DNA: TGTGCCAGCAGTGACAGGGCAGTACAAGAGACCCAGTACTTC
CDR3: CASSDRAVQETQYF

J: TRBJ2-2
D: .
V: TRBV9
size: .
DNA: TGTGCCAGCAGCGTAGGAAGCGGAACTCCGAACACCGGGGAGCTGTTTTTT
CDR3: CASSVGSGTPNTGELFF

J: TRBJ2-7
D: TRBD2
V: TRBV28
size: .
DNA: TGTGCCAGCAGTTTTGGGGGGAGGGGCTACGAGCAGTACTTC
CDR3: CASSFGGRGYEQYF

J: TRBJ2-2
D: TRBD2
V: TRBV28
size: .
DNA: TGTGCCAGCAGTTTAGCGGGAGCTGGGACCGGGGAGCTGTTTTTT
CDR3: CASSLAGAGTGELFF

J: TRBJ1-2
D: .
V: TRBV7-9
size: .
DNA: TGTGCCAGCAGACGAGGACCGGGAGGCTACACCTTC
CDR3: CASRRGPGGYTF

J: TRBJ2-1
D: TRBD2
V: TRBV5-1
size: .
DNA: TGCGCCAGCAGCTTCGGACTAGCTTGGGGCGACAATGAGCAGTTCTTC
CDR3: CASSFGLAWGDNEQFF

J: TRBJ2-1
D: .
V: TRBV5-1
size: .
DNA: TGCGCCAGCAGCTTGACACTAGCAAATGAGCAGTTCTTC
CDR3: CASSLTLANEQFF

J: TRBJ2-2
D: .
V: TRBV12-5
size: .
DNA: TGTGCTAGTGGTTTGGTAACGGTGGCCGGGGAGCTGTTTTTT
CDR3: CASGLVTVAGELFF

J: TRBJ1-1
D: .
V: TRBV6-6
size: .
DNA: TGTGCCAGCAGTTACCCTAACACTGAAGCTTTCTTT
CDR3: CASSYPNTEAFF

J: TRBJ1-4
D: .
V: TRBV27
size: .
DNA: TGTGCCAGCAGTTTACAGGGTGGTGAGAAACTGTTTTTT
CDR3: CASSLQGGEKLFF

J: TRBJ2-4
D: TRBD2
V: TRBV5-6
size: .
DNA: TGTGCCAGCAGCTACACTAGCGGGGCCTACGTAGCCAAAAACATTCAGTACTTC
CDR3: CASSYTSGAYVAKNIQYF

J: TRBJ1-4
D: TRBD1
V: TRBV5-5
size: .
DNA: TGTGCCAGCAGCGCAGGACAGGGTGCTTGGGAAAAACTGTTTTTT
CDR3: CASSAGQGAWEKLFF

J: TRBJ2-6
D: .
V: TRBV18
size: .
DNA: TGTGCCAGCTCACCAGGGTTCGACAAGGTCCTGACTTTC
CDR3: CASSPGFDKVLTF

J: TRBJ1-2
D: .
V: TRBV4-1
size: .
DNA: TGCGCCAGCAGCCAAGGCTCCCGAGTCCCTAACTATGGCTACACCTTC
CDR3: CASSQGSRVPNYGYTF

J: TRBJ2-3
D: TRBD2
V: TRBV6-1
size: .
DNA: TGTGCCAGCAGTGTTCTACTAGCGGGGGGGTCGGATACGCAGTATTTT
CDR3: CASSVLLAGGSDTQYF

J: TRBJ1-1
D: TRBD1
V: TRBV6-5
size: .
DNA: TGTGCCAGCAGTTACCAACTAGGACAGGCTGTCGAAGCTTTCTTT
CDR3: CASSYQLGQAVEAFF

J: TRBJ2-7
D: TRBD1
V: TRBV6-1
size: .
DNA: TGTGCCAGCAGTGCCCCCGGACAGGTTTCCTACGAGCAGTACTTC
CDR3: CASSAPGQVSYEQYF

J: TRBJ1-1
D: .
V: TRBV28
size: .
DNA: TGTGCCAGCAGTTCCCACGGTTACACTGAAGCTTTCTTT
CDR3: CASSSHGYTEAFF

J: TRBJ2-1
D: TRBD2
V: TRBV6-5
size: .
DNA: TGTGCCAGTCGACTAGCGGGAGGGCCCAACAATGAGCAGTTCTTC
CDR3: CASRLAGGPNNEQFF